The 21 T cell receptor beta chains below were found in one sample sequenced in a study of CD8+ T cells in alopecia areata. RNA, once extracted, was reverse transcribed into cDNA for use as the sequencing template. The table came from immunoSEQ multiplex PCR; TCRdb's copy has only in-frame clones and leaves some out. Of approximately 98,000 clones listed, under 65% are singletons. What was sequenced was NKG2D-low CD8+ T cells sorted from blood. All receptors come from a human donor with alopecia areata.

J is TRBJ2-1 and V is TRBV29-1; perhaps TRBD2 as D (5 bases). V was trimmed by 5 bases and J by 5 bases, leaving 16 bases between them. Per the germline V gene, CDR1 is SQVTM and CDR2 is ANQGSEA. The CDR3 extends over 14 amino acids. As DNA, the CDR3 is TGCAGCGTTTTGGGAGCCCCGGCTAACAATGAGCAGTTCTTC. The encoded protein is CSVLGAPANNEQFF.

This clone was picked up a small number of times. The CDR3 bases are TGTGCCAGCTCACCGGGGACAGGGGTTGAAGCTTTCTTT. Its protein product is CASSPGTGVEAFF. J is TRBJ1-1 and V is TRBV18, with 10 bases identical to TRBD1. J gave up 7 bases and V 3 bases, and 2 bases lay outside the gene matches. CDR3 size: 13 residues. Germline V gene sequence: CDR1 KGHSH, CDR2 LQKENI.

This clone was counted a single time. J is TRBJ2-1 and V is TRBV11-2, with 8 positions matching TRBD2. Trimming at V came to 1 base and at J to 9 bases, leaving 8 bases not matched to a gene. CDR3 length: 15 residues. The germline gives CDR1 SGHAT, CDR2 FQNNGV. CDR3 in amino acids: CASSLVTGRGGEQFF. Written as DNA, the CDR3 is TGTGCCAGCAGCTTAGTTACCGGGAGGGGCGGTGAGCAGTTCTTC. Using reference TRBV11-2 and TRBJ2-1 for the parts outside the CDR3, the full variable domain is EAGVAQSPRYKIIEKRQSVAFWCNPISGHATLYWYQQILGQGPKLLIQFQNNGVVDDSQLPKDRFSAERLKGVDSTLKIQPAKLEDSAVYLCASSLVTGRGGEQFFGPGTRLTVL.

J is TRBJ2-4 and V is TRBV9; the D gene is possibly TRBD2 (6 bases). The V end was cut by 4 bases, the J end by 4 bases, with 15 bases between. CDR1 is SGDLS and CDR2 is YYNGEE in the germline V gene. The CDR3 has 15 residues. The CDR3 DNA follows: TGTGCCAGCAGCCCGCGGGGAGTAGGTAAAAACATTCAGTACTTC. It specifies CASSPRGVGKNIQYF.

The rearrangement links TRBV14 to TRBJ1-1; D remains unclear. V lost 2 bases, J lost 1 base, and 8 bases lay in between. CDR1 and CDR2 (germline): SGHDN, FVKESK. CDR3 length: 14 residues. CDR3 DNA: TGTGCCAGCAGCCAACCAGCCACGAACACTGAAGCTTTCTTT. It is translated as CASSQPATNTEAFF.

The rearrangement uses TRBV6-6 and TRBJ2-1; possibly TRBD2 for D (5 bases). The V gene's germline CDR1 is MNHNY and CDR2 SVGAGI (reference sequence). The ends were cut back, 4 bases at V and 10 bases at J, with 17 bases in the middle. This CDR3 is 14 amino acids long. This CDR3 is CASSFIGLSGEQFF. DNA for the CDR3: TGTGCCAGCAGTTTTATTGGATTGAGCGGCGAGCAGTTCTTC.

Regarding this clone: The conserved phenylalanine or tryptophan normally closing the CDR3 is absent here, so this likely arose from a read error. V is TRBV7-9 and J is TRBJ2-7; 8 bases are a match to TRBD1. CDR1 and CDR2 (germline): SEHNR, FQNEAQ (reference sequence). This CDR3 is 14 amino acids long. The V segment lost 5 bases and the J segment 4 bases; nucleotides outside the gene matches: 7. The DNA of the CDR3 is TGTGCCAGCAGCGGGGCCGACAGGGGATACGAGCAGTACTCC. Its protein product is CASSGADRGYEQYS.

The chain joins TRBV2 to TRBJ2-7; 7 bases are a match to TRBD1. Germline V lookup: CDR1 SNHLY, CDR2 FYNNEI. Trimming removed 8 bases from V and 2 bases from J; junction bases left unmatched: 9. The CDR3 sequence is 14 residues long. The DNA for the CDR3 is TGTGCCAGCGAAGGGGGCCTGAGCGCCTACGAGCAGTACTTC. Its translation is CASEGGLSAYEQYF. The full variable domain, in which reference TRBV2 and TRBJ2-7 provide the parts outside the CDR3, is EPEVTQTPSHQVTQMGQEVILRCVPISNHLYFYWYRQILGQKVEFLVSFYNNEISEKSEIFDDQFSVERPDGSNFTLKIRSTKLEDSAMYFCASEGGLSAYEQYFGPGTRLTVT.

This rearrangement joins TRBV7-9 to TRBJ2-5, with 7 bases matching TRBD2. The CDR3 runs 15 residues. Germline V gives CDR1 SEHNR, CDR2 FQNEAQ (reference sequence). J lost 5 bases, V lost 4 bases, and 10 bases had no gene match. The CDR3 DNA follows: TGTGCCAGCAGCTCGAGCGGGACGACATGGGAGACCCAGTACTTC. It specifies CASSSSGTTWETQYF.

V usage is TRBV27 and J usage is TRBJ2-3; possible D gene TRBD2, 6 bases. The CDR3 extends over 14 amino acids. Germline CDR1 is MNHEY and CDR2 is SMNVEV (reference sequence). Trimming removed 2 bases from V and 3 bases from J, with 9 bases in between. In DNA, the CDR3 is TGTGCCAGCAGTTTAGCACTAGCAACAGATACGCAGTATTTT. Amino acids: CASSLALATDTQYF.

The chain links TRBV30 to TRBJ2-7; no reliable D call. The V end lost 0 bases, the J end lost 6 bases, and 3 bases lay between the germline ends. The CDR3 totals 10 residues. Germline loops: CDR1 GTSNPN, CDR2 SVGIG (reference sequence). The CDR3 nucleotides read TGTGCCTGGAGTGTGGGCGAGCAGTACTTC. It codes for CAWSVGEQYF.

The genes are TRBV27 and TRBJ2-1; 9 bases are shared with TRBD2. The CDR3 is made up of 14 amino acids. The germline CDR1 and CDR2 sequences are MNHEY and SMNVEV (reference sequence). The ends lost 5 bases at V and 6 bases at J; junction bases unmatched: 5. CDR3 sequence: CASSSSGSINEQFF. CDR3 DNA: TGTGCCAGCAGTAGTAGCGGGAGCATCAATGAGCAGTTCTTC.

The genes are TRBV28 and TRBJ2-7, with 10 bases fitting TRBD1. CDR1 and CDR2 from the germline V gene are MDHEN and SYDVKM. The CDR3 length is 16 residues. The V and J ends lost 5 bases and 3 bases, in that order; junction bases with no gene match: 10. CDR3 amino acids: CASSPPSGTGVYEQYF. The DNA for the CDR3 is TGTGCCAGCAGTCCACCTTCCGGGACAGGGGTCTACGAGCAGTACTTC.

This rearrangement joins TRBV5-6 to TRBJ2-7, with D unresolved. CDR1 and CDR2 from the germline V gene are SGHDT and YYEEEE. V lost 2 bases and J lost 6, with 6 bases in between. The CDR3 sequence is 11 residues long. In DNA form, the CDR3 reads TGTGCCAGCAGCTTATCCCTCGAGCAGTACTTC. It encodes CASSLSLEQYF.

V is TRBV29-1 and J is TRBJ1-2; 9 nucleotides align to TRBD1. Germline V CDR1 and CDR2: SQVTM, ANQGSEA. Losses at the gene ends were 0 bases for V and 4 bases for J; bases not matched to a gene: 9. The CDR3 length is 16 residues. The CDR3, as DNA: TGCAGCGTTGAAGATCGAAAAACAGGGGGCGGCTATGGCTACACCTTC. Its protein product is CSVEDRKTGGGYGYTF.

The CDR3 spells CASSPSGSGIDEQFF. The CDR3, as DNA: TGTGCCAGCAGTCCGTCGGGTAGCGGGATCGATGAGCAGTTCTTC. The gene calls are TRBV28 and TRBJ2-1; 8 bases match TRBD2. V lost 5 bases and J lost 8; bases outside the gene matches: 11. Per the germline V gene, CDR1 is MDHEN and CDR2 is SYDVKM. The CDR3 length is 15 residues.

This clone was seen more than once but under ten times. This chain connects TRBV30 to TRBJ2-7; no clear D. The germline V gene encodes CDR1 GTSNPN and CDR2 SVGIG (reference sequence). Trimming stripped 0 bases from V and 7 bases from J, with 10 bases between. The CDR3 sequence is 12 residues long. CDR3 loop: CAWSVPAREQYF. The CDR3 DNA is TGTGCCTGGAGTGTACCCGCCCGGGAGCAGTACTTC.

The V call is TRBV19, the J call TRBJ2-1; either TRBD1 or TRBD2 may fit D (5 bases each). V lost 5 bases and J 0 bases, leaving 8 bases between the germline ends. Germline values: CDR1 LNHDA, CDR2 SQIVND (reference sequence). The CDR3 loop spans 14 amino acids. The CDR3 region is CASSWGSSYNEQFF. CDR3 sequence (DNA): TGTGCCAGTAGTTGGGGGAGCTCCTACAATGAGCAGTTCTTC. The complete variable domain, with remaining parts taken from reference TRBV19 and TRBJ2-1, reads DGGITQSPKYLFRKEGQNVTLSCEQNLNHDAMYWYRQDPGQGLRLIYYSQIVNDFQKGDIAEGYSVSREKKESFPLTVTSAQKNPTAFYLCASSWGSSYNEQFFGPGTRLTVL.

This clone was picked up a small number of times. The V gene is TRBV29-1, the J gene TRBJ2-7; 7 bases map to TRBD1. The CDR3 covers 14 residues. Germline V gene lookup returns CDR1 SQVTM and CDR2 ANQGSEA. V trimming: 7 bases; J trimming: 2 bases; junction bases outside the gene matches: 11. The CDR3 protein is CSEVRDSGTYEQYF. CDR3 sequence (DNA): TGCAGCGAGGTTCGGGACAGTGGAACCTACGAGCAGTACTTC.

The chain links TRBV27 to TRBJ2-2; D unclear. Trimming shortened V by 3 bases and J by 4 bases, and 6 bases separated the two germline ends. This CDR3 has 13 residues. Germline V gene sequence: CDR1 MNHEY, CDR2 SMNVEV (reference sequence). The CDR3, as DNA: TGTGCCAGCAGTTTTGGGTCCACCGGGGAGCTGTTTTTT. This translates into CASSFGSTGELFF.

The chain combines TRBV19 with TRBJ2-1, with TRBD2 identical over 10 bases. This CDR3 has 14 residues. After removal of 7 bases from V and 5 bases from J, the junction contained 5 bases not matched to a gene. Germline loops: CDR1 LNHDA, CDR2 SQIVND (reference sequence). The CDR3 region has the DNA TGTGCCAGTAAGGGGACTAGCGTCCACAATGAGCAGTTCTTC. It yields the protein CASKGTSVHNEQFF.